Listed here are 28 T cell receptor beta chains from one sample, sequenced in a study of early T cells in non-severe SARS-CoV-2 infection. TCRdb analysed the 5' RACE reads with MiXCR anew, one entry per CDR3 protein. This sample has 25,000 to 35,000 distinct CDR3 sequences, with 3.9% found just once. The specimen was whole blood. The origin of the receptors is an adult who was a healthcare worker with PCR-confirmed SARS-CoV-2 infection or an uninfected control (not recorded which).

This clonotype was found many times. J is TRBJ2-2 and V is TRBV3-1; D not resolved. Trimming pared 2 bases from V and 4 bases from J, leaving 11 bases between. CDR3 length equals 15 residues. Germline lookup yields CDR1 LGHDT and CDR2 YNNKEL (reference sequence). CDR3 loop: CASSQLGLTTGELFF. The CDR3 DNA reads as TGTGCCAGCAGCCAACTCGGGCTGACCACCGGGGAGCTGTTTTTT. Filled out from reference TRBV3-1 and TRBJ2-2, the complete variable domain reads DTAVSQTPKYLVTQMGNDKSIKCEQNLGHDTMYWYKQDSKKFLKIMFSYNNKELIINETVPNRFSPKSPDKAHLNLHINSLELGDSAVYFCASSQLGLTTGELFFGEGSRLTVL.

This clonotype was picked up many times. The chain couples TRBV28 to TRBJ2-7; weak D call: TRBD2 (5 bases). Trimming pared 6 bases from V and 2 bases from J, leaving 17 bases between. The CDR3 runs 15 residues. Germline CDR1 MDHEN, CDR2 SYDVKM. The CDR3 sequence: CASRTLGGPPYEQYF. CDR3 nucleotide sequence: TGTGCCAGCAGGACCCTCGGAGGTCCACCCTACGAGCAGTACTTC.

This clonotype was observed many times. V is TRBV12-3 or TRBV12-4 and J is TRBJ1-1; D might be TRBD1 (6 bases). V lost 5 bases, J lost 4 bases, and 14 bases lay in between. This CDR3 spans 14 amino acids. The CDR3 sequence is CASSSYREVTEAFF. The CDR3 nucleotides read TGTGCCAGCAGTAGCTACAGGGAGGTCACTGAAGCTTTCTTT.

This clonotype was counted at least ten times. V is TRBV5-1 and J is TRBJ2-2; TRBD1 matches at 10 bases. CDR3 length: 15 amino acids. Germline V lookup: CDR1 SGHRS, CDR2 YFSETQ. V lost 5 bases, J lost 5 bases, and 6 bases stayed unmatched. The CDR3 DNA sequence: TGCGCCAGCAGTAGGGACAGGGGATCTACCGGGGAGCTGTTTTTT. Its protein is CASSRDRGSTGELFF.

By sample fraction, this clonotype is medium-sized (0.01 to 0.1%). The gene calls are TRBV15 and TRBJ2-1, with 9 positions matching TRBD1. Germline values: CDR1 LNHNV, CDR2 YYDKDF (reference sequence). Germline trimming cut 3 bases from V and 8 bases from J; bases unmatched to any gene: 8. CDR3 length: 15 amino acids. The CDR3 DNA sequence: TGTGCCACCAGCAGGAACAGGGGGCTTATAGATGAGCAGTTCTTC. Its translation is CATSRNRGLIDEQFF.

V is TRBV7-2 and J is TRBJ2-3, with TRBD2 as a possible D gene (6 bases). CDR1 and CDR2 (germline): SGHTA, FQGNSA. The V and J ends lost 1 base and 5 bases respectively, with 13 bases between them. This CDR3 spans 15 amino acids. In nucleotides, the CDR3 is TGTGCCAGCAGCTTAGGCGGGGCTGGGGGAGATACGCAGTATTTT. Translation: CASSLGGAGGDTQYF.

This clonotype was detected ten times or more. For the CDR3, the DNA is TGTGCCAGCAGCTTAGGAGGAAAACTGTTTTTT. Translated, it gives CASSLGGKLFF. This sequence joins TRBV11-2 and TRBJ1-4; D gene unclear. Germline V gene sequence: CDR1 SGHAT, CDR2 FQNNGV. The CDR3 sequence is 11 residues long. With 1 base removed from V and 10 bases from J, the gap between germline ends came to 4 bases.

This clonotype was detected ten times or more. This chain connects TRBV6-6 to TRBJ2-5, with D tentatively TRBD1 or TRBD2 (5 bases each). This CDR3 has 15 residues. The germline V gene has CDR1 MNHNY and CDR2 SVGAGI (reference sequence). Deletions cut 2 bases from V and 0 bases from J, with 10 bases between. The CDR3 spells CASSYPLGDQETQYF. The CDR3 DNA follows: TGTGCCAGCAGTTACCCCTTGGGGGACCAAGAGACCCAGTACTTC.

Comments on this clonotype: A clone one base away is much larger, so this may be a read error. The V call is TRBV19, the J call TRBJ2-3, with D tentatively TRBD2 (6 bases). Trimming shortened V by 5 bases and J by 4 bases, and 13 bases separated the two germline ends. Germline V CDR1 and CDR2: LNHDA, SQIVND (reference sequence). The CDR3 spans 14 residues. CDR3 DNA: TGTGCCAGTAGTCTTGCGGGACGGGCAGATACGCAGTATTTT. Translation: CASSLAGRADTQYF. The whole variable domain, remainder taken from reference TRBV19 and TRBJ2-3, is DGGITQSPKYLFRKEGQNVTLSCEQNLNHDAMYWYRQDPGQGLRLIYYSQIVNDFQKGDIAEGYSVSREKKESFPLTVTSAQKNPTAFYLCASSLAGRADTQYFGPGTRLTVL.

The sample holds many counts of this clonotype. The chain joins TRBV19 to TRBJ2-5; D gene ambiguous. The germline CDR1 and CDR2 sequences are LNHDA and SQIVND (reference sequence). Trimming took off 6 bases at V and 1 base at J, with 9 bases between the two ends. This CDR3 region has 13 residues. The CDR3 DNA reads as TGTGCCAGTAGCACGGTCCTCCAAGAGACCCAGTACTTC. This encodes CASSTVLQETQYF.

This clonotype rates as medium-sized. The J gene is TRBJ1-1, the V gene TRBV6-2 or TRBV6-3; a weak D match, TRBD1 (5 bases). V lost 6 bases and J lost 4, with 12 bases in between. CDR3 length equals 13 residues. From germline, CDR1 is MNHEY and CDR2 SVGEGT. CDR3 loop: CASSPLRGTEAFF. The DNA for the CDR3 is TGTGCCAGCAGCCCCCTTAGGGGCACTGAAGCTTTCTTT.

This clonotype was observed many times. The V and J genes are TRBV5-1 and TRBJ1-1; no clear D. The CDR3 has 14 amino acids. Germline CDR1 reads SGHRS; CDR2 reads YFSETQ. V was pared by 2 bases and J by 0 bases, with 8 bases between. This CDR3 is CASSFAVMNTEAFF. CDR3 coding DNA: TGCGCCAGCAGCTTCGCGGTCATGAACACTGAAGCTTTCTTT.

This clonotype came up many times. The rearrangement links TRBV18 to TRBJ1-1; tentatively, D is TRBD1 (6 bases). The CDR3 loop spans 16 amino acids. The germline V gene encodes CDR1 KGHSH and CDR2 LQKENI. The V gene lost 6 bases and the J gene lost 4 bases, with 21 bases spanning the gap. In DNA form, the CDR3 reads TGTGCCAGCTCTCCCAGGGGCGTGCTTTTGACCACTGAAGCTTTCTTT. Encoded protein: CASSPRGVLLTTEAFF.

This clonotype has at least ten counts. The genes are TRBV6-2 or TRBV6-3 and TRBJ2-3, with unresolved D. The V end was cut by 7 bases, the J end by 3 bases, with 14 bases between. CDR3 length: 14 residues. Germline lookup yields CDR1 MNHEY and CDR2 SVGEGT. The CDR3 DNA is TGTGCCAGCACTGTGGCCGGACGGACAGATACGCAGTATTTT. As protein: CASTVAGRTDTQYF.

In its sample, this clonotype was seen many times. The CDR3 nucleotides are TGTGCCAGCGGACTTTCAGGGGGTTTCAGGACTGAAGCTTTCTTT. It specifies CASGLSGGFRTEAFF. This rearrangement joins TRBV27 to TRBJ1-1; 7 bases fit TRBD1. CDR1 is MNHEY and CDR2 is SMNVEV in the germline V gene (reference sequence). This CDR3 is built from 15 residues. The J segment lost 5 bases and the V segment lost 8 bases, leaving 14 bases of the junction unmatched.

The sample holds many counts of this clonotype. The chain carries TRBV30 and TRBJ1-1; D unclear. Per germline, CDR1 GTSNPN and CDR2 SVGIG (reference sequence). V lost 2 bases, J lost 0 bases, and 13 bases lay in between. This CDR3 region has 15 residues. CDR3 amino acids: CAWSKVRVMNTEAFF. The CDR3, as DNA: TGTGCCTGGAGTAAGGTGCGGGTTATGAACACTGAAGCTTTCTTT.

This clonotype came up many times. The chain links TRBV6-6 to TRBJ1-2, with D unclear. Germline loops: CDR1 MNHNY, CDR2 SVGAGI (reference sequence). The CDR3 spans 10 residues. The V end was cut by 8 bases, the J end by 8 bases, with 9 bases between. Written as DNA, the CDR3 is TGTGCCAGCCTCTCCTTCGGCTACACCTTC. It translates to CASLSFGYTF.

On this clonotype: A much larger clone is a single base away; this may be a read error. The CDR3 here is CASSPTAGYTF. The CDR3 DNA sequence: TGTGCCAGCAGCCCCACCGCGGGCTACACCTTC. The chain couples TRBV12-3 or TRBV12-4 to TRBJ1-2; unclear D gene. V lost 6 bases, J lost 8 bases, and 10 bases lay in between. This CDR3 region has 11 residues.

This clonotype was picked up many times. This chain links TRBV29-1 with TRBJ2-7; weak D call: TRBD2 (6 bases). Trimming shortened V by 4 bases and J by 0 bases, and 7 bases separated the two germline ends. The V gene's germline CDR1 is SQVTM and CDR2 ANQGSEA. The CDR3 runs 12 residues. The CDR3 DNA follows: TGCAGCGTTGCTAGCGCCTCCTACGAGCAGTACTTC. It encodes CSVASASYEQYF.

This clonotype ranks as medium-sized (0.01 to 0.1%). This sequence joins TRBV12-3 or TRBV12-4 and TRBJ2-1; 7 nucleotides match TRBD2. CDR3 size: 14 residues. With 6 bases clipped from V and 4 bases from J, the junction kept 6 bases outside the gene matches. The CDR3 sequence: CASSPPGGYNEQFF. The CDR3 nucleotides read TGTGCCAGCAGCCCACCCGGGGGGTACAATGAGCAGTTCTTC.

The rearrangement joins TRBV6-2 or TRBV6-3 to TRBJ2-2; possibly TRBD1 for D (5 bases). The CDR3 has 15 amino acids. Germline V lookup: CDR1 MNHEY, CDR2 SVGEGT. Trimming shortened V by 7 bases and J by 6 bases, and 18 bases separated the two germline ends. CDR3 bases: TGTGCCAGCAAGGGGCAGGGTGAATTCTCCGGGGAGCTGTTTTTT. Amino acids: CASKGQGEFSGELFF.

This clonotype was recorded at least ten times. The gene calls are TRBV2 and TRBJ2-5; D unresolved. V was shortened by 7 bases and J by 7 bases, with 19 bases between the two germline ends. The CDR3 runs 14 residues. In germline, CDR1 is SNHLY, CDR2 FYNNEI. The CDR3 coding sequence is TGTGCCAGCAAGAAGTTGGACCTCCCAGGGACCCAGTACTTC. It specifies CASKKLDLPGTQYF.

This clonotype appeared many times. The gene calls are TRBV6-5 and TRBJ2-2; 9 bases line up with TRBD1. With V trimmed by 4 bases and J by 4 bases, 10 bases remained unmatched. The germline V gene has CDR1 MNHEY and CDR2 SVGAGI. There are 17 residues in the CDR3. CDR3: CASSFAGTGQGTGELFF. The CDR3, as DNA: TGTGCCAGCAGTTTCGCCGGGACAGGGCAGGGCACCGGGGAGCTGTTTTTT.

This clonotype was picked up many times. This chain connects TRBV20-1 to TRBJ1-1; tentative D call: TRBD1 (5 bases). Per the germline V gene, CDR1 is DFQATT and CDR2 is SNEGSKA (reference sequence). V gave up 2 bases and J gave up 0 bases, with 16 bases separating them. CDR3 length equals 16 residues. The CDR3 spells CSARLPGPPMNTEAFF. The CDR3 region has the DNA TGCAGTGCTAGACTCCCAGGGCCTCCAATGAACACTGAAGCTTTCTTT.

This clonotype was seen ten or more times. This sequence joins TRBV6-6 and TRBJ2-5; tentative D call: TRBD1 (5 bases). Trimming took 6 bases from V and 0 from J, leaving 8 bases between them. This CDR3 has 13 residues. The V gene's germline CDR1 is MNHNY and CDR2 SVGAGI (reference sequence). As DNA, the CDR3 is TGTGCCAGCAGGGGGCCAAACCAAGAGACCCAGTACTTC. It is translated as CASRGPNQETQYF.

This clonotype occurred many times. The CDR3 region is CASTPSGTVNYGYTF. The CDR3, as DNA: TGTGCCAGCACCCCCTCCGGGACTGTTAACTATGGCTACACCTTC. This sequence joins TRBV6-2 or TRBV6-3 and TRBJ1-2; TRBD1 might be the D (5 bases). Per germline, CDR1 MNHEY and CDR2 SVGEGT. The germline V and J ends were trimmed by 7 bases and 1 base, with 16 bases remaining between them. CDR3 size: 15 residues.

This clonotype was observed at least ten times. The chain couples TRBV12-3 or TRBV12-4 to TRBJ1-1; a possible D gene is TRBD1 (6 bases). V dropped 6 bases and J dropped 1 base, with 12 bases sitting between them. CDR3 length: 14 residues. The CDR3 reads CASRPDRKNTEAFF. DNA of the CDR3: TGTGCCAGCAGACCCGACAGGAAGAACACTGAAGCTTTCTTT.

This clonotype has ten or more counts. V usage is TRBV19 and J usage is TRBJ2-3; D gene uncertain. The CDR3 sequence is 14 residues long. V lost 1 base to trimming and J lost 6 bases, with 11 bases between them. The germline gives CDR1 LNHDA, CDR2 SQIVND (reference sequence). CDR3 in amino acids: CASSIVARADTQYF. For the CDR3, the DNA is TGTGCCAGTAGTATAGTAGCCAGAGCGGATACGCAGTATTTT. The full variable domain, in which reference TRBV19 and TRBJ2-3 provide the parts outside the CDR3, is DGGITQSPKYLFRKEGQNVTLSCEQNLNHDAMYWYRQDPGQGLRLIYYSQIVNDFQKGDIAEGYSVSREKKESFPLTVTSAQKNPTAFYLCASSIVARADTQYFGPGTRLTVL.